These 19 T cell receptor beta chains came from one sample sequenced in a study of regulatory T cells in long-lasting Graves disease. Time point here: newly diagnosed GD, antithyroid drugs for less than 3 months. PBMCs provided the RNA from which the TCR library was made. Both iRepertoire HTBI primers and Arm-PCR of CDR3 regions were used to build the TCR beta libraries. From the multiplex PCR reads, TCRdb called clonotypes with MiXCR, one entry per CDR3 protein. The data show 200,000 to 250,000 distinct CDR3 sequences, 15% to 20% seen once. Sample: peripheral blood mononuclear cells (PBMCs), taken at new diagnosis, from a patient treated with antithyroid drugs. The receptor source for this set is a female donor with Graves disease.

This clonotype was found many times. The genes are TRBV19 and TRBJ1-2; 7 nucleotides agree with TRBD1. CDR3 size: 15 residues. Germline V gene lookup returns CDR1 LNHDA and CDR2 SQIVND (reference sequence). The trim removed 5 bases at V and 4 bases at J, leaving 10 bases unmatched. The CDR3 DNA reads TGTGCCAGTAGTCCAGAGACAGGGATCGGCTATGGCTACACCTTC. Translation: CASSPETGIGYGYTF.

This chain joins TRBV11-3 and TRBJ2-1; 11 positions match TRBD2. With 3 bases clipped from V and 9 bases from J, the junction kept 7 bases outside the gene matches. In germline, CDR1 is SGHNT, CDR2 YENEEA. The CDR3 is 15 amino acids. As DNA, the CDR3 is TGTGCCAGCAGCTTTTTAGCGGGAGGGCCGAGTGAGCAGTTCTTC. It encodes CASSFLAGGPSEQFF.

The V gene is TRBV24-1, the J gene TRBJ2-2, with 14 bases fitting TRBD2. Germline V gene data show CDR1 as KGHDR and CDR2 as SFDVKD. The CDR3 has 20 residues. The J segment lost 0 bases and the V segment lost 4 bases, leaving 9 bases of the junction unmatched. The DNA of the CDR3 is TGTGCCACCAGTGACGAAGGGACTAGCGGGAGAGGCGCGAACACCGGGGAGCTGTTTTTT. Protein: CATSDEGTSGRGANTGELFF.

This clonotype appeared a few times. The rearrangement joins TRBV5-5 to TRBJ2-5; D is possibly TRBD2 (5 bases). CDR1 SGHKS and CDR2 YYEKEE come from the germline V gene (reference sequence). Deletions cut 5 bases from V and 7 bases from J, with 24 bases between. The CDR3 has 16 amino acids. CDR3 sequence: CASRKFWTVGAGTQYF. As DNA, the CDR3 is TGTGCCAGCAGAAAATTTTGGACTGTCGGCGCCGGGACCCAGTACTTC. Full variable domain (rest looked up from reference TRBV5-5 and TRBJ2-5): DAGVTQSPTHLIKTRGQQVTLRCSPISGHKSVSWYQQVLGQGPQFIFQYYEKEERGRGNFPDRFSARQFPNYSSELNVNALLLGDSALYLCASRKFWTVGAGTQYFGPGTRLLVL.

At least ten counts were recorded for this clonotype. The V gene is TRBV10-3, the J gene TRBJ2-3, with 11 nucleotides matching TRBD2. Looked up from germline, CDR1 is ENHRY and CDR2 is SYGVKD. CDR3 length: 17 amino acids. Losses at the gene ends were 6 bases for V and 0 bases for J; bases not matched to a gene: 8. CDR3 residues: CAISDASGRWSTDTQYF. Written as DNA, the CDR3 is TGTGCCATCAGCGATGCTAGCGGGAGGTGGAGCACAGATACGCAGTATTTT.

This clonotype was counted at least ten times. The J gene is TRBJ1-2, the V gene TRBV5-1; D unresolved. The V end lost 1 base, the J end lost 4 bases, and 11 bases lay between the germline ends. Germline V CDR1 and CDR2: SGHRS, YFSETQ. The CDR3 has 14 residues. The DNA of the CDR3 is TGCGCCAGCAGCTTGACCGGGGAGAGCTATGGCTACACCTTC. Translating gives CASSLTGESYGYTF.

This clonotype was seen ten or more times. The rearrangement uses TRBV7-2 and TRBJ2-5; tentative D call: TRBD2 (7 bases). The length of the CDR3 is 16 residues. V was trimmed by 0 bases and J by 2 bases, leaving 13 bases between them. The germline V gene has CDR1 SGHTA and CDR2 FQGNSA. The CDR3 sequence is CASSLAEGGWQETQYF. Here the CDR3 DNA reads TGTGCCAGCAGCTTAGCGGAGGGGGGGTGGCAAGAGACCCAGTACTTC.

In its sample, this clonotype ranks as medium-sized. This rearrangement joins TRBV3-1 to TRBJ2-7; D is undetermined. Germline V gene sequence: CDR1 LGHDT, CDR2 YNNKEL (reference sequence). V lost 3 bases to trimming and J lost 0 bases, with 9 bases between them. The CDR3 contains 14 residues. The CDR3 is CASSHRRASYEQYF. The CDR3 bases are TGTGCCAGCAGCCATAGACGGGCCTCCTACGAGCAGTACTTC.

About this clonotype: This may come from a read error, since a much larger clone is one base off. The chain is built from TRBV7-8 and TRBJ2-1; 8 nucleotides align to TRBD2. The CDR3 totals 13 residues. Germline V CDR1 and CDR2: SGHVS, FQNEAQ. Here the CDR3 reads CANSHLAGHEQFF. As DNA, the CDR3 is TGTGCCAACAGCCACCTAGCGGGCCATGAGCAGTTCTTC.

This chain links TRBV20-1 with TRBJ1-3, with TRBD1 as a possible D gene (5 bases). V was clipped by 1 base and J by 4 bases, with 14 bases between them. In germline, CDR1 is DFQATT, CDR2 SNEGSKA (reference sequence). CDR3 length equals 15 residues. CDR3 nucleotides: TGCAGTGCTAGAGGGACACTCGGGGGAGGAAACACCATATATTTT. It encodes CSARGTLGGGNTIYF.

This clonotype was observed at least ten times. This rearrangement joins TRBV2 to TRBJ2-7; D is possibly TRBD1 (5 bases). CDR3 size: 12 residues. Germline CDR1 reads SNHLY; CDR2 reads FYNNEI. The V end lost 9 bases, the J end lost 0 bases, and 9 bases lay between the germline ends. CDR3 residues: CASDRDSYEQYF. In DNA form, the CDR3 reads TGTGCCAGTGACAGAGACTCCTACGAGCAGTACTTC.

Many counts were recorded for this clonotype. This sequence joins TRBV11-3 and TRBJ1-4; maybe TRBD1 (6 bases). The germline V and J ends were trimmed by 4 bases and 1 base, with 16 bases remaining between them. CDR1 is SGHNT, CDR2 YENEEA, per germline. The CDR3 has 17 amino acids. CDR3 sequence reads: CASSYLGGAQTNEKLFF. CDR3 DNA: TGTGCCAGCAGCTACCTTGGGGGGGCGCAAACTAATGAAAAACTGTTTTTT.

The CDR3 region is CASTITPSNTGELFF. CDR3 in DNA: TGTGCCAGCACCATCACCCCCTCGAACACCGGGGAGCTGTTTTTT. V is TRBV5-8 and J is TRBJ2-2; no definite D call. Between the trimmed V and J ends, which lost 6 bases and 0 bases, there was a span of 12 bases. Germline CDR1 reads SGHTS; CDR2 reads YDEGEE. The CDR3 contains 15 residues.

Turning to this clonotype: It may be a read error: a sequence one base away is much more abundant. The gene calls are TRBV20-1 and TRBJ2-7, with TRBD1 matching 11 bases. There are 13 residues in the CDR3. Germline V gives CDR1 DFQATT, CDR2 SNEGSKA (reference sequence). The CDR3 is CSARRTGGNEHYF. CDR3 nucleotides: TGCAGTGCTAGGCGGACAGGGGGCAACGAGCACTACTTC.

This clonotype was picked up many times. This chain joins TRBV28 and TRBJ2-1; 10 bases line up with TRBD2. V was pared by 3 bases and J by 8 bases, with 13 bases of the junction left unmatched. The CDR3 length is 17 residues. From germline, CDR1 is MDHEN and CDR2 SYDVKM. The CDR3: CASSFVLLAGVRDEQFF. In DNA form, the CDR3 reads TGTGCCAGCAGTTTTGTTCTCCTAGCGGGAGTTAGGGATGAGCAGTTCTTC.

Ten or more counts support this clonotype. The chain uses TRBV2 and TRBJ2-5; D is perhaps TRBD1 (6 bases). Trimming took 5 bases from V and 2 from J, leaving 15 bases between them. Germline lookup yields CDR1 SNHLY and CDR2 FYNNEI. The CDR3 is made up of 15 amino acids. CDR3 residues: CASSMFRGIQETQYF. The CDR3 nucleotides are TGTGCCAGCAGTATGTTCAGGGGTATTCAAGAGACCCAGTACTTC.

Of note for this clonotype: A read error is possible here, since a much larger clone lies one base away. The rearrangement joins TRBV6-1 to TRBJ1-2; D may be TRBD1 (6 bases). Germline assignment: CDR1 MNHNS and CDR2 SASEGT. The length of the CDR3 is 13 residues. CDR3 residues: CASSPDRWYGCTF. The CDR3 DNA sequence: TGTGCCAGCAGCCCCGACAGGTGGTATGGCTGCACCTTC.

This clonotype was observed at least ten times. The chain is built from TRBV20-1 and TRBJ1-1; TRBD1 is a possible D gene (6 bases). From germline, CDR1 is DFQATT and CDR2 SNEGSKA (reference sequence). The CDR3 contains 15 residues. V lost 0 bases and J 0 bases, leaving 11 bases between the germline ends. In DNA, the CDR3 is TGCAGTGCTAGAGATGCAGGGGACATGAACACTGAAGCTTTCTTT. Protein: CSARDAGDMNTEAFF.

This clonotype has at least ten counts. The V gene is TRBV7-2, the J gene TRBJ1-3; no reliable D call. The germline CDR1 and CDR2 sequences are SGHTA and FQGNSA. Trimming cost V 2 bases and J 3 bases, with 8 bases left between them. The CDR3 length is 14 residues. For the CDR3, the DNA is TGTGCCAGCAGCTTACCCGGGGTTGGAAACACCATATATTTT. Amino acid sequence: CASSLPGVGNTIYF. The whole variable domain, filled in from reference TRBV7-2 and TRBJ1-3, reads GAGVSQSPSNKVTEKGKDVELRCDPISGHTALYWYRQSLGQGLEFLIYFQGNSAPDKSGLPSDRFSAERTGGSVSTLTIQRTQQEDSAVYLCASSLPGVGNTIYFGEGSWLTVV.